This T cell receptor (beta chain) is drawn from a study of multiple sclerosis patients with progressive multifocal leukoencephalopathy. The time point denotes: time of PML onset. The assay was immunoSEQ multiplex PCR, and TCRdb's table has in-frame clones only and misses some. The sample has about 31,000 clones, roughly 87% seen once. Germline-derived CDR1 and CDR2 are SGDLS and YYNGEE. The CDR3 sequence is 18 residues long. Trimming stripped 0 bases from V and 5 bases from J, with 21 bases between. This clonotype was sampled from a woman aged 35 to 49 with progressive multifocal leukoencephalopathy. The material sequenced was PBMCs, taken from a patient treated with natalizumab. This chain links TRBV9 with TRBJ2-1, with a weak D call TRBD2 (7 bases). The CDR3 DNA sequence: TGTGCCAGCAGCGTAGCCGAGTGGGGGGGCTATCCCAACAATGAGCAGTTCTTC. Its protein is CASSVAEWGGYPNNEQFF.